This T cell receptor beta chain was identified in a study of cytomegalovirus exposure and HLA in healthy donors. Study observations and caveats: Associated with cytomegalovirus, according to the listing, were 150 to 200 TCR beta chains. Some V segments, including TRBV6-2 and TRBV6-3, were excluded as indistinguishable.

Notes on this clone: Its antigen is undetermined.

PCR involved 60 Vbeta and 13 Jbeta primers. Here immunoSEQ multiplex PCR was the method, and the copy in TCRdb shows in-frame clones only, minus some. This table has approximately 130,000 clones, more than 70% appearing once. The CDR3 is made up of 13 amino acids. Germline V CDR1 and CDR2: MNHEY, SVGAGI. The V and J ends lost 6 bases and 8 bases respectively, with 16 bases between them. The chain combines TRBV6-5 with TRBJ1-2; no definite D call. Sequenced sample: PBMCs. The sequence derives from a man aged 45-65 years in good health and CMV-seropositive. As DNA, the CDR3 is TGTGCCAGCAGCGGCGGAGGGTTGGGAGGCTACACCTTC. Protein product: CASSGGGLGGYTF.